These T cell receptor beta chains were read from a single sample in a study of beta chain features in type 1 diabetes. Here immunoSEQ multiplex PCR was the method, and the copy in TCRdb shows in-frame clones only, minus some. The table shows some 190,000 clones, with roughly 8% occurring only once. The sequenced sample was central memory CD4+ T cells from blood. These TCRs come from a woman in her 40s with type 1 diabetes. Each CDR3 is given with its conserved first and last residue. D genes are given only for firm matches. Not all rows give a size; the values are once, few, many and, for expanded clones, a class.

D gene: TRBD2
V gene: TRBV2
clone size: few
J gene: TRBJ2-4
CDR3 DNA: TGTGCCAGCAGTGGACTAGCGGGAGGGCCGGGAAACATTCAGTACTTC
CDR3 protein: CASSGLAGGPGNIQYF

D gene: NA
V gene: TRBV7-3
clone size: NA
J gene: TRBJ1-2
CDR3 DNA: TGTGCCAGCAGCTTAGCTATACAGGCCAGTCTGGGGGGCTACACCTTC
CDR3 protein: CASSLAIQASLGGYTF

D gene: TRBD1
V gene: TRBV6-6
clone size: few
J gene: TRBJ2-3
CDR3 DNA: TGTGCCAGCAGTTACGGACAGGCCACAGATACGCAGTATTTT
CDR3 protein: CASSYGQATDTQYF

D gene: TRBD1
V gene: TRBV29-1
clone size: few
J gene: TRBJ2-7
CDR3 DNA: TGCAGCGTCCTCTTTCAACAGGGGGCGGGCGAGCAGTACTTC
CDR3 protein: CSVLFQQGAGEQYF

D gene: NA
V gene: TRBV6-5
clone size: few
J gene: TRBJ2-1
CDR3 DNA: TGTGCCAGCAGTTACTCGTTAAATGAGCAGTTCTTC
CDR3 protein: CASSYSLNEQFF

D gene: TRBD2
V gene: TRBV4-3
clone size: NA
J gene: TRBJ2-7
CDR3 DNA: TGCGCCAGCAGCCGCGAACGCGGGGGGGACTCCTACGAGCAGTACTTC
CDR3 protein: CASSRERGGDSYEQYF

D gene: NA
V gene: TRBV7-3
clone size: NA
J gene: TRBJ1-6
CDR3 DNA: TGTGCCAGCAGCCGAGACACGAAGAATTCACCCCTCCACTTT
CDR3 protein: CASSRDTKNSPLHF

D gene: NA
V gene: TRBV4-2
clone size: NA
J gene: TRBJ2-3
CDR3 DNA: TGTGCCAGCAGCCAAGAGAACGAGGCGCAGTATTTT
CDR3 protein: CASSQENEAQYF

D gene: TRBD1
V gene: TRBV5-4
clone size: few
J gene: TRBJ1-2
CDR3 DNA: TGTGCCAGCAGCTTCCAGGGGGCTGAAGGGAACTATGGCTACACCTTC
CDR3 protein: CASSFQGAEGNYGYTF

D gene: NA
V gene: TRBV18
clone size: few
J gene: TRBJ1-2
CDR3 DNA: TGTGCCAGCTCACTAAGGGTCGGGGTGCCCTATGGCTACACCTTC
CDR3 protein: CASSLRVGVPYGYTF

D gene: NA
V gene: TRBV28
clone size: few
J gene: TRBJ1-5
CDR3 DNA: TGTGCCAGCAGGCGACCGGGTCAGCCCCAGCATTTT
CDR3 protein: CASRRPGQPQHF

D gene: NA
V gene: TRBV7-2
clone size: few
J gene: TRBJ2-7
CDR3 DNA: TGTGCCAGCAGCCCGGAAGGAGGGGCGTTATCCTACGAGCAGTACTTC
CDR3 protein: CASSPEGGALSYEQYF

D gene: TRBD1
V gene: TRBV11-2
clone size: NA
J gene: TRBJ1-2
CDR3 DNA: TGTGCCAGCAGCTTAGGTAGGGACAGCTGGATGTCTGGCTACACCTTC
CDR3 protein: CASSLGRDSWMSGYTF

D gene: TRBD2
V gene: TRBV11-3
clone size: few
J gene: TRBJ2-3
CDR3 DNA: TGTGCCAGCAGCCCGGGGGGGATCACAGATACGCAGTATTTT
CDR3 protein: CASSPGGITDTQYF

D gene: TRBD2
V gene: TRBV29-1
clone size: few
J gene: TRBJ2-3
CDR3 DNA: TGCAGCGCCTCGACTAGCGGGATGGATACGCAGTATTTT
CDR3 protein: CSASTSGMDTQYF

D gene: TRBD1
V gene: TRBV5-1
clone size: NA
J gene: TRBJ2-1
CDR3 DNA: TGCGCCAGCAGCGGGGACAGGGATGAGCAGTTCTTC
CDR3 protein: CASSGDRDEQFF

D gene: NA
V gene: TRBV28
clone size: few
J gene: TRBJ2-4
CDR3 DNA: TGTGCCAGCAGTTCCAGAACAGGCGGAATAGCCAAAAACATTCAGTACTTC
CDR3 protein: CASSSRTGGIAKNIQYF

D gene: NA
V gene: TRBV7-9
clone size: few
J gene: TRBJ1-1
CDR3 DNA: TGTGCCAGCAGCCTGGAGGGAAACACTGAAGCTTTCTTT
CDR3 protein: CASSLEGNTEAFF

D gene: TRBD2
V gene: TRBV7-9
clone size: NA
J gene: TRBJ2-3
CDR3 DNA: TGTGCCAGCAGCCCCCTCGGGACGACTAGCGGGGGCACAGATACGCAGTATTTT
CDR3 protein: CASSPLGTTSGGTDTQYF

D gene: NA
V gene: TRBV6-6
clone size: few
J gene: TRBJ2-1
CDR3 DNA: TGTGCCAGCAGTTATACAGTTGATGAGCAGTTCTTC
CDR3 protein: CASSYTVDEQFF

D gene: NA
V gene: TRBV5-1
clone size: few
J gene: TRBJ1-5
CDR3 DNA: TGCGCCAGCAGCTTGGTGGGGAGTTGGAATCAGCCCCAGCATTTT
CDR3 protein: CASSLVGSWNQPQHF

D gene: TRBD1
V gene: TRBV7-9
clone size: NA
J gene: TRBJ2-3
CDR3 DNA: TGTGCCAGCAGCCCTTTGGGACAGGGGAGAGAGACGCAGTATTTT
CDR3 protein: CASSPLGQGRETQYF

D gene: TRBD1
V gene: TRBV7-7
clone size: few
J gene: TRBJ2-2
CDR3 DNA: TGTGCTAGCAAAGCAGGGGGCCACACCGGGGAGCTGTTTTTT
CDR3 protein: CASKAGGHTGELFF

D gene: TRBD2
V gene: TRBV7-2
clone size: NA
J gene: TRBJ2-5
CDR3 DNA: TGTGCCAGCAGCCCAGGGACTAGCGGGAGGTTAGAGACCCAGTACTTC
CDR3 protein: CASSPGTSGRLETQYF

D gene: NA
V gene: TRBV5-4
clone size: many
J gene: TRBJ2-6
CDR3 DNA: TGTGCCAGCAGCACTGGACGGTCGGGGGGGGCCAACGTCCTGACTTTC
CDR3 protein: CASSTGRSGGANVLTF

D gene: TRBD2
V gene: TRBV29-1
clone size: NA
J gene: TRBJ2-1
CDR3 DNA: TGCAGCGCCGACGGGCAGCGGGAACCGGATGAGCAGTTCTTC
CDR3 protein: CSADGQREPDEQFF

D gene: TRBD1
V gene: TRBV18
clone size: few
J gene: TRBJ2-7
CDR3 DNA: TGTGCCAGCTCACCGCTCCGGGACAGAAAGACCGAGCAGTACTTC
CDR3 protein: CASSPLRDRKTEQYF

D gene: TRBD1
V gene: TRBV28
clone size: few
J gene: TRBJ2-7
CDR3 DNA: TGTGCCAGCAGTACGAACCCGGGACAGGGGAGCAACGAGCAGTACTTC
CDR3 protein: CASSTNPGQGSNEQYF

D gene: NA
V gene: TRBV9
clone size: NA
J gene: TRBJ2-3
CDR3 DNA: TGTGCCAGCAGCGTTCAGGGGACCCTTAGCACAGATACGCAGTATTTT
CDR3 protein: CASSVQGTLSTDTQYF

D gene: TRBD1
V gene: TRBV9
clone size: NA
J gene: TRBJ2-1
CDR3 DNA: TGTGCCAGCAGCGTAAGTGGGGGGACAGGTCCCCATGAGCAGTTCTTC
CDR3 protein: CASSVSGGTGPHEQFF

D gene: TRBD2
V gene: TRBV5-4
clone size: few
J gene: TRBJ2-7
CDR3 DNA: TGTGCCAGCGGGAGGACTAGCGATGCCTACGAGCAGTACTTC
CDR3 protein: CASGRTSDAYEQYF

D gene: TRBD1
V gene: TRBV27
clone size: few
J gene: TRBJ2-3
CDR3 DNA: TGTGCCAGCAGTCCCAGGACAGGGACAGATACGCAGTATTTT
CDR3 protein: CASSPRTGTDTQYF

D gene: TRBD1
V gene: TRBV5-1
clone size: many
J gene: TRBJ1-1
CDR3 DNA: TGCGCCAGCAGCCTAGACACAGGGGGAGGTACTGAAGCTTTCTTT
CDR3 protein: CASSLDTGGGTEAFF

D gene: TRBD2
V gene: TRBV28
clone size: few
J gene: TRBJ2-7
CDR3 DNA: TGTGCCAGCAGTTTCCAGCCGACTAGCGGCTACGAGCAGTACTTC
CDR3 protein: CASSFQPTSGYEQYF

D gene: NA
V gene: TRBV5-1
clone size: NA
J gene: TRBJ1-6
CDR3 DNA: TGCGCCAGCAGCTCACAGGGTGGATTGACTAATTCACCCCTCCACTTT
CDR3 protein: CASSSQGGLTNSPLHF

D gene: NA
V gene: TRBV7-8
clone size: NA
J gene: TRBJ1-1
CDR3 DNA: TGTGCCAGCAGCTTAGGAGGTTTGACTGAAGCTTTCTTT
CDR3 protein: CASSLGGLTEAFF

D gene: NA
V gene: TRBV5-1
clone size: NA
J gene: TRBJ2-2
CDR3 DNA: TGCGCCAGCAGCCGCAGGGCCTCCTGGGACACCGGGGAGCTGTTTTTT
CDR3 protein: CASSRRASWDTGELFF

D gene: NA
V gene: TRBV28
clone size: NA
J gene: TRBJ1-1
CDR3 DNA: TGTGCCAGCAGGAGCCCCGCAGGGAACGCCACTGAAGCTTTCTTT
CDR3 protein: CASRSPAGNATEAFF

D gene: NA
V gene: TRBV9
clone size: many
J gene: TRBJ2-2
CDR3 DNA: TGTGCCAGCAGCGGAGATCTAGCGCTTGCCGGGGAGCTGTTTTTT
CDR3 protein: CASSGDLALAGELFF

D gene: NA
V gene: TRBV7-3
clone size: many
J gene: TRBJ2-2
CDR3 DNA: TGTGCCAGCAGCTTGGACGGGGCCGGGGAGCTGTTTTTT
CDR3 protein: CASSLDGAGELFF

D gene: NA
V gene: TRBV7-2
clone size: NA
J gene: TRBJ2-6
CDR3 DNA: TGTGCCAGCAGCTTAGAGGCCTCCCCGTCAGGCAACGTCCTGACTTTC
CDR3 protein: CASSLEASPSGNVLTF

D gene: NA
V gene: TRBV27
clone size: many
J gene: TRBJ2-6
CDR3 DNA: TGTGCCAGCAGCCGCATCCAGGGTATGTCTGGGGCCAACGTCCTGACTTTC
CDR3 protein: CASSRIQGMSGANVLTF

D gene: NA
V gene: TRBV28
clone size: few
J gene: TRBJ1-5
CDR3 DNA: TGTGCCAGCAGTCCCTCGGGACACACAAGCAATAGCAATCAGCCCCAGCATTTT
CDR3 protein: CASSPSGHTSNSNQPQHF

D gene: NA
V gene: TRBV27
clone size: few
J gene: TRBJ2-6
CDR3 DNA: TGTGCCAGCAGTTTGGGCGTCTCCCCTGGGGCCAACGTCCTGACTTTC
CDR3 protein: CASSLGVSPGANVLTF

D gene: TRBD1
V gene: TRBV5-6
clone size: few
J gene: TRBJ2-5
CDR3 DNA: TGTGCCAGCAGCTCGTCCCGGGACAGACAAATGAGGGAGACCCAGTACTTC
CDR3 protein: CASSSSRDRQMRETQYF

D gene: TRBD1
V gene: TRBV5-1
clone size: NA
J gene: TRBJ2-2
CDR3 DNA: TGCGCCAGCAGCCAGGACAGGGTAATATCCACCGGGGAGCTGTTTTTT
CDR3 protein: CASSQDRVISTGELFF